Listed below are T cell receptor beta chains from one sample, sequenced in a study of blood T cells in healthy people across ages. Each CDR3 protein is one row after TCRdb ran MiXCR on the 5' RACE reads. The sample holds some 700,000 distinct CDR3 sequences, 40% to 45% seen once. Sequenced input: blood. These receptors all stem from an older woman in good health. Both conserved end residues are part of each CDR3. Each record gives: V gene, D gene, J gene, clone size, CDR3 protein, CDR3 DNA. D genes are given only for firm matches. Size is omitted from some rows. Given values are once, few, many or a class for expanded clones.

v_call: TRBV9
d_call: TRBD1
j_call: TRBJ1-2
clone_size: many
cdr3_aa: CASSVGQGDYGYTF
cdr3_nt: TGTGCCAGCAGCGTGGGACAGGGGGACTATGGCTACACCTTC

v_call: TRBV4-1
d_call: .
j_call: TRBJ1-2
clone_size: many
cdr3_aa: CASSQPDLIYGYTF
cdr3_nt: TGCGCCAGCAGCCAACCAGACCTAATCTATGGCTACACCTTC

v_call: TRBV3-1
d_call: TRBD2
j_call: TRBJ2-7
clone_size: few
cdr3_aa: CASTLAGVPFEQYF
cdr3_nt: TGTGCCAGCACATTAGCGGGAGTCCCCTTCGAGCAGTACTTC

v_call: TRBV7-2
d_call: .
j_call: TRBJ2-1
clone_size: .
cdr3_aa: CASSLVAASSYNEQFF
cdr3_nt: TGCGCCAGCAGCTTGGTTGCGGCGAGCTCCTACAATGAGCAGTTCTTC

v_call: TRBV28
d_call: .
j_call: TRBJ1-2
clone_size: .
cdr3_aa: CASSPLQRNYGYTF
cdr3_nt: TGTGCCAGCAGTCCCCTACAGAGGAACTATGGCTACACCTTC

v_call: TRBV6-5
d_call: TRBD1
j_call: TRBJ2-7
clone_size: few
cdr3_aa: CASSYSRTGGNEQYF
cdr3_nt: TGTGCCAGCAGTTACTCGAGGACAGGGGGCAACGAGCAGTACTTC

v_call: TRBV29-1
d_call: TRBD2
j_call: TRBJ2-2
clone_size: few
cdr3_aa: CSVGLPTGELFF
cdr3_nt: TGCAGCGTGGGACTACCCACCGGGGAGCTGTTTTTT

v_call: TRBV7-6
d_call: .
j_call: TRBJ2-7
clone_size: few
cdr3_aa: CASSLISGTPPPEQYF
cdr3_nt: TGTGCCAGCAGCTTAATCTCCGGGACCCCCCCTCCCGAGCAGTACTTC

v_call: TRBV4-2
d_call: TRBD2
j_call: TRBJ2-5
clone_size: .
cdr3_aa: CASSLLATQETQYF
cdr3_nt: TGTGCCAGCAGCTTACTAGCGACTCAAGAGACCCAGTACTTC

v_call: TRBV6-2/TRBV6-3
d_call: .
j_call: TRBJ2-1
clone_size: .
cdr3_aa: CAIRGGYNEQFF
cdr3_nt: TGTGCCATCAGGGGTGGGTACAATGAGCAGTTCTTC

v_call: TRBV20-1
d_call: TRBD2
j_call: TRBJ2-1
clone_size: .
cdr3_aa: CSPRQAGNYNEQFF
cdr3_nt: TGCAGTCCCCGCCAAGCGGGGAACTACAACGAGCAGTTCTTC

v_call: TRBV6-5
d_call: TRBD1
j_call: TRBJ2-1
clone_size: .
cdr3_aa: CASRPGQGAGEQFF
cdr3_nt: TGTGCCAGCAGACCGGGACAGGGGGCGGGTGAGCAGTTCTTC

v_call: TRBV6-2/TRBV6-3
d_call: .
j_call: TRBJ1-1
clone_size: few
cdr3_aa: CASSPAGVSEAFF
cdr3_nt: TGTGCCAGCAGCCCTGCAGGAGTCTCTGAAGCTTTCTTT

v_call: TRBV7-2
d_call: .
j_call: TRBJ2-4
clone_size: .
cdr3_aa: CASTIPLLLAGQGQYF
cdr3_nt: TGTGCCAGCACCATCCCCCTCCTACTAGCGGGACAGGGGCAGTACTTC

v_call: TRBV12-3/TRBV12-4
d_call: TRBD2
j_call: TRBJ2-5
clone_size: few
cdr3_aa: CASSLSGRGDEQYF
cdr3_nt: TGTGCCAGCAGTCTTAGCGGGAGGGGTGATGAGCAGTACTTC

v_call: TRBV29-1
d_call: TRBD1
j_call: TRBJ2-1
clone_size: many
cdr3_aa: CSVAGTGANEQFF
cdr3_nt: TGCAGCGTTGCTGGGACAGGGGCCAATGAGCAGTTCTTC

v_call: TRBV20-1
d_call: TRBD1
j_call: TRBJ2-7
clone_size: few
cdr3_aa: CSATTGGYEQYF
cdr3_nt: TGCAGTGCTACAACAGGGGGCTACGAGCAGTACTTC

v_call: TRBV12-3/TRBV12-4
d_call: .
j_call: TRBJ2-5
clone_size: .
cdr3_aa: CASSLRGTAGTQYF
cdr3_nt: TGTGCCAGCAGTTTGCGGGGCACGGCCGGGACCCAGTACTTC

v_call: TRBV5-1
d_call: .
j_call: TRBJ1-1
clone_size: .
cdr3_aa: CASEQDGGTEAFF
cdr3_nt: TGCGCCAGCGAGCAGGACGGAGGCACTGAAGCTTTCTTT

v_call: TRBV14
d_call: .
j_call: TRBJ2-7
clone_size: many
cdr3_aa: CASSPRGREQYF
cdr3_nt: TGTGCCAGCAGCCCCCGGGGGCGCGAGCAGTACTTC

v_call: TRBV28
d_call: .
j_call: TRBJ2-3
clone_size: few
cdr3_aa: CASSPARDTQYF
cdr3_nt: TGTGCCAGCAGTCCGGCAAGGGATACGCAGTATTTT

v_call: TRBV7-2
d_call: .
j_call: TRBJ2-1
clone_size: .
cdr3_aa: CASSLWGAGEQFF
cdr3_nt: TGTGCCAGCAGCTTATGGGGGGCCGGTGAGCAGTTCTTC

v_call: TRBV29-1
d_call: TRBD1
j_call: TRBJ2-1
clone_size: few
cdr3_aa: CSVEDLRQGGNEQFF
cdr3_nt: TGCAGCGTTGAAGACCTTCGACAGGGTGGGAATGAGCAGTTCTTC

v_call: TRBV4-2
d_call: .
j_call: TRBJ1-2
clone_size: .
cdr3_aa: CASSQDAGDSANGYTF
cdr3_nt: TGTGCCAGCAGCCAAGATGCTGGGGATTCGGCGAATGGCTACACCTTC

v_call: TRBV3-1
d_call: .
j_call: TRBJ2-3
clone_size: .
cdr3_aa: CASSQDPALADTQYF
cdr3_nt: TGTGCCAGCAGCCAAGATCCGGCACTGGCGGATACGCAGTATTTT

v_call: TRBV5-1
d_call: TRBD1
j_call: TRBJ2-3
clone_size: few
cdr3_aa: CASSPGQGLDTQYF
cdr3_nt: TGCGCCAGCAGCCCCGGACAGGGCCTAGATACGCAGTATTTT

v_call: TRBV27
d_call: .
j_call: TRBJ2-3
clone_size: .
cdr3_aa: CASSLSAGGGGNTQYF
cdr3_nt: TGTGCCAGCAGTTTATCGGCAGGGGGGGGAGGGAATACGCAGTATTTT

v_call: TRBV7-9
d_call: TRBD1
j_call: TRBJ2-1
clone_size: .
cdr3_aa: CASSISDRVDNEQFF
cdr3_nt: TGTGCCAGCAGCATATCTGACAGGGTGGACAATGAGCAGTTCTTC

v_call: TRBV5-6
d_call: TRBD2
j_call: TRBJ2-7
clone_size: .
cdr3_aa: CAGTSTGGTSYEQYF
cdr3_nt: TGTGCCGGCACCTCGACCGGGGGGACTTCCTACGAGCAGTACTTC

v_call: TRBV7-2
d_call: .
j_call: TRBJ2-2
clone_size: few
cdr3_aa: CASSLVGRLNTGELFF
cdr3_nt: TGTGCCAGCAGCTTAGTCGGACGTCTGAACACCGGGGAGCTGTTTTTT

v_call: TRBV20-1
d_call: .
j_call: TRBJ2-1
clone_size: .
cdr3_aa: CSARVARGTGNEQFF
cdr3_nt: TGCAGTGCTAGAGTGGCGAGGGGGACGGGCAATGAGCAGTTCTTC

v_call: TRBV2
d_call: .
j_call: TRBJ1-4
clone_size: .
cdr3_aa: CASLTDATNEKLFF
cdr3_nt: TGTGCCAGCCTGACAGACGCAACTAATGAAAAACTGTTTTTT

v_call: TRBV6-1
d_call: .
j_call: TRBJ2-1
clone_size: few
cdr3_aa: CASSDGDLIEQFF
cdr3_nt: TGTGCCAGCAGTGATGGGGATTTGATTGAGCAGTTCTTC

v_call: TRBV2
d_call: .
j_call: TRBJ1-5
clone_size: .
cdr3_aa: CASTLYRGNQPQHF
cdr3_nt: TGTGCCAGCACCCTTTATAGGGGTAATCAGCCCCAGCATTTT

v_call: TRBV7-2
d_call: .
j_call: TRBJ2-7
clone_size: many
cdr3_aa: CASSEPSRWLYEQYF
cdr3_nt: TGTGCCAGCAGCGAACCAAGCAGATGGCTCTACGAGCAGTACTTC

v_call: TRBV4-2
d_call: TRBD2
j_call: TRBJ2-3
clone_size: few
cdr3_aa: CASSSEVVSGISLADTQYF
cdr3_nt: TGTGCCAGCAGCTCCGAAGTAGTTAGCGGGATATCCCTCGCAGATACGCAGTATTTT

v_call: TRBV5-1
d_call: .
j_call: TRBJ1-1
clone_size: .
cdr3_aa: CASRGSGNTEAFF
cdr3_nt: TGCGCCAGCAGGGGTTCTGGGAACACTGAAGCTTTCTTT

v_call: TRBV4-1
d_call: TRBD1
j_call: TRBJ1-1
clone_size: .
cdr3_aa: CASSQNRDREKTEAFF
cdr3_nt: TGCGCCAGCAGCCAAAACCGGGACAGGGAGAAAACTGAAGCTTTCTTT

v_call: TRBV6-2/TRBV6-3
d_call: .
j_call: TRBJ2-1
clone_size: .
cdr3_aa: CASSPLTGRDMSEQFF
cdr3_nt: TGTGCCAGCAGCCCACTGACAGGGAGGGACATGAGTGAGCAGTTCTTC

v_call: TRBV9
d_call: .
j_call: TRBJ2-1
clone_size: .
cdr3_aa: CASSVTGPSYNEQFF
cdr3_nt: TGTGCCAGCAGCGTGACAGGACCCTCCTACAATGAGCAGTTCTTC

v_call: TRBV15
d_call: .
j_call: TRBJ2-2
clone_size: .
cdr3_aa: CATSRDIPGNTGELFF
cdr3_nt: TGTGCCACCAGCAGAGATATTCCCGGTAACACCGGGGAGCTGTTTTTT

v_call: TRBV7-9
d_call: .
j_call: TRBJ2-1
clone_size: .
cdr3_aa: CASSLRIVAEQFF
cdr3_nt: TGTGCCAGCAGCTTACGGATAGTGGCTGAGCAGTTCTTC

v_call: TRBV7-2
d_call: TRBD1
j_call: TRBJ1-5
clone_size: .
cdr3_aa: CASSPPAGTDNQPQHF
cdr3_nt: TGTGCCAGCAGCCCCCCCGCCGGGACAGATAATCAGCCCCAGCATTTT

v_call: TRBV7-2
d_call: .
j_call: TRBJ2-1
clone_size: .
cdr3_aa: CASIQRGTGSYNEQFF
cdr3_nt: TGTGCCAGCATCCAACGGGGTACCGGCTCCTACAATGAGCAGTTCTTC

v_call: TRBV11-2
d_call: .
j_call: TRBJ1-2
clone_size: .
cdr3_aa: CASSTRDTHYGYTF
cdr3_nt: TGTGCCAGCAGCACACGGGACACCCACTATGGCTACACCTTC

v_call: TRBV20-1
d_call: TRBD2
j_call: TRBJ2-7
clone_size: .
cdr3_aa: CSAETPYSSGRDHEQYF
cdr3_nt: TGCAGTGCTGAGACCCCTTACTCTAGCGGGAGGGACCACGAGCAGTACTTC

v_call: TRBV2
d_call: .
j_call: TRBJ2-1
clone_size: few
cdr3_aa: CASSDPMDSSYNEQFF
cdr3_nt: TGTGCCAGCAGTGACCCAATGGACAGCTCCTACAATGAGCAGTTCTTC

v_call: TRBV6-1
d_call: .
j_call: TRBJ2-3
clone_size: many
cdr3_aa: CASSEAAGLVDTQYF
cdr3_nt: TGTGCCAGCAGTGAAGCGGCGGGGTTGGTGGATACGCAGTATTTT

v_call: TRBV20-1
d_call: .
j_call: TRBJ2-7
clone_size: few
cdr3_aa: CSASGGLSSYEQYF
cdr3_nt: TGCAGTGCTAGCGGGGGTCTGAGCTCCTACGAGCAGTACTTC

v_call: TRBV5-1
d_call: TRBD1
j_call: TRBJ2-1
clone_size: many
cdr3_aa: CASSPSGTGVYNEQFF
cdr3_nt: TGCGCCAGCAGCCCGTCCGGGACAGGGGTCTACAATGAGCAGTTCTTC

v_call: TRBV5-1
d_call: .
j_call: TRBJ2-7
clone_size: many
cdr3_aa: CASSLESQGGSYEQYF
cdr3_nt: TGCGCCAGCAGCTTGGAGAGCCAGGGGGGCTCCTACGAGCAGTACTTC

v_call: TRBV28
d_call: .
j_call: TRBJ1-2
clone_size: few
cdr3_aa: CASSFDVGTGYGYTF
cdr3_nt: TGTGCCAGCAGCTTTGACGTGGGGACGGGATATGGCTACACCTTC

v_call: TRBV27
d_call: .
j_call: TRBJ2-2
clone_size: .
cdr3_aa: CASSFPTGELFF
cdr3_nt: TGTGCCAGCAGTTTTCCGACCGGGGAGCTGTTTTTT

v_call: TRBV2
d_call: .
j_call: TRBJ1-1
clone_size: .
cdr3_aa: CASSPSAAMNTEAFF
cdr3_nt: TGTGCCAGCAGCCCCAGTGCGGCCATGAACACTGAAGCTTTCTTT

v_call: TRBV11-1
d_call: TRBD2
j_call: TRBJ2-3
clone_size: .
cdr3_aa: CASSPTGLAGRTDTQYF
cdr3_nt: TGTGCCAGCAGCCCAACGGGACTAGCGGGCCGCACAGATACGCAGTATTTT

v_call: TRBV25-1
d_call: .
j_call: TRBJ2-2
clone_size: .
cdr3_aa: CASGRRNTGELFF
cdr3_nt: TGTGCCAGCGGGCGGAGGAACACCGGGGAGCTGTTTTTT

v_call: TRBV30
d_call: TRBD1
j_call: TRBJ2-4
clone_size: .
cdr3_aa: CAWSVGAAGGARSKNIQYF
cdr3_nt: TGTGCCTGGAGTGTAGGGGCGGCAGGGGGCGCGAGATCCAAAAACATTCAGTACTTC

v_call: TRBV28
d_call: .
j_call: TRBJ2-3
clone_size: few
cdr3_aa: CASSFVPGYGTQYF
cdr3_nt: TGTGCCAGCAGTTTTGTTCCGGGCTACGGTACGCAGTATTTT

v_call: TRBV7-2
d_call: .
j_call: TRBJ1-2
clone_size: .
cdr3_aa: CASSLYRTAYGYTF
cdr3_nt: TGTGCCAGCAGCTTATATAGGACAGCCTATGGCTACACCTTC